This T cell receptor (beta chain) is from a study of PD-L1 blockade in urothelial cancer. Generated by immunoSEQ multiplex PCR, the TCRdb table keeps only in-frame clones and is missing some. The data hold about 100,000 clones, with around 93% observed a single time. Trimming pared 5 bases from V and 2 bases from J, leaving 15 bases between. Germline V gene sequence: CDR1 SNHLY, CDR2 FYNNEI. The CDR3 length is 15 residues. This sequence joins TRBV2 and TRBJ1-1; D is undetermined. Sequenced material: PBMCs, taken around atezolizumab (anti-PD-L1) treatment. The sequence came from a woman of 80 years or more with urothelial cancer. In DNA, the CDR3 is TGTGCCAGCAGTCTGCAACAGACGGCAAACACTGAAGCTTTCTTT. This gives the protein CASSLQQTANTEAFF.